This T cell receptor beta chain was retrieved from a study of blood T cell repertoires in COVID-19. Study-level background: Samples came from the United States, Italy and Spain, spanning acute and convalescent COVID-19.

In the study's own analysis: For nucleated cells, counts were estimated from reference gene primer amplification. The method was immunoSEQ multiplex PCR; TCRdb's version includes in-frame clones alone and lacks a portion of them. That table is the source of V, J and clone size, and D and trimming were worked out from the DNA. The table lists roughly 150,000 clones, roughly 80% of them singletons. Germline-derived CDR1 and CDR2 are LGHDT and YNNKEL (reference sequence). Between the trimmed V and J ends, which lost 6 bases and 4 bases, there was a span of 12 bases. The CDR3 is 13 residues long. The sequenced material came from peripheral blood. This receptor was identified in a man aged 55 to 70 with acute or convalescent COVID-19. The V gene is TRBV3-1 (or the pseudogene TRBV3-2), the J gene TRBJ1-1; a weak D match, TRBD1 (6 bases). This CDR3 is CASRQGLATEAFF. The CDR3 DNA reads TGTGCCAGCAGACAGGGTTTGGCCACTGAAGCTTTCTTT.